This entry lists 31 T cell receptor beta chains sequenced from one sample in a study of spatial heterogeneity in lung cancer. Specified time point: blood at routine non-recurrence follow-up after resection. Whole RNA came from tumor, nontumor lung or frozen PBMC and was sequenced without being sorted. TCRdb itself ran the 5' RACE reads through MiXCR, one entry per CDR3 protein. The table records around 30,000 distinct CDR3 sequences, 5% to 6% of them present only once. The sequenced sample was PBMCs, obtained at follow-up. All receptors derive from a male donor with early-stage non-small cell lung cancer.

At least ten counts were recorded for this clonotype. The chain uses TRBV6-2 or TRBV6-3 and TRBJ2-1, with 11 positions matching TRBD2. CDR1 is MNHEY and CDR2 is SVGEGT in the germline V gene. The J segment lost 3 bases and the V segment lost 0 bases, leaving 4 bases of the junction unmatched. The CDR3 sequence is 17 residues long. The CDR3 nucleotides are TGTGCCAGCAGTTACTCGGGGACTAGCGGCCTCTACAATGAGCAGTTCTTC. Residues: CASSYSGTSGLYNEQFF.

This clonotype has ten or more counts. The chain has TRBV20-1 and TRBJ2-7, with a tentative D call TRBD2 (6 bases). Between the trimmed V and J ends, which lost 5 bases and 1 base, there was a span of 27 bases. The length of the CDR3 is 18 residues. Germline assignment: CDR1 DFQATT and CDR2 SNEGSKA (reference sequence). CDR3 amino acids: CSASTPGTSRPNSYEQYF. The CDR3 DNA reads TGCAGTGCTTCTACCCCCGGGACTTCAAGACCCAATTCCTACGAGCAGTACTTC.

This clonotype was counted ten times or more. This sequence joins TRBV7-3 and TRBJ2-1, with 12 bases matching TRBD2. V lost 5 bases to trimming and J lost 5 bases; unmatched junction nucleotides: 7. CDR3 length: 16 amino acids. The V gene's germline CDR1 is SGHTA and CDR2 FQGTGA. DNA of the CDR3: TGTGCCAGCAGCCCCACCCTAGCGGGGGGGCACAATGAGCAGTTCTTC. Protein sequence: CASSPTLAGGHNEQFF.

This clonotype was found a few times. The J gene is TRBJ1-3, the V gene TRBV4-1, with TRBD1 matching over 9 bases. CDR1 MGHRA and CDR2 YSYEKL come from the germline V gene. This CDR3 has 15 amino acids. V gave up 2 bases and J gave up 5 bases; unmatched junction bases: 4. CDR3: CASSQPGQGRNTIYF. CDR3 DNA: TGCGCCAGCAGCCAACCGGGACAGGGTCGAAACACCATATATTTT.

This clonotype came up many times. The rearrangement links TRBV10-3 to TRBJ2-7, with TRBD1 matching 7 bases. This CDR3 contains 12 residues. The ends lost 4 bases at V and 5 bases at J; junction bases unmatched: 2. Germline V gene sequence: CDR1 ENHRY, CDR2 SYGVKD. CDR3 in amino acids: CAISVTGNEQYF. CDR3 coding DNA: TGTGCCATCAGTGTGACAGGGAACGAGCAGTACTTC.

There are a few counts of this clonotype. V usage is TRBV12-5 and J usage is TRBJ2-1; D unresolved. CDR1 and CDR2 (germline): LGHNT, FRNRAP. Trimming pared 0 bases from V and 5 bases from J, leaving 8 bases between. There are 14 residues in the CDR3. In DNA form, the CDR3 reads TGTGCTAGTGGTTTGGTACCAGGCAACAATGAGCAGTTCTTC. This encodes CASGLVPGNNEQFF.

This sequence joins TRBV6-5 and TRBJ1-1; D remains ambiguous. Germline assignment: CDR1 MNHEY and CDR2 SVGAGI. The V and J ends lost 3 bases and 3 bases respectively, with 11 bases between them. The length of the CDR3 is 14 residues. This CDR3 reads CASSYSDGDTEAFF. The CDR3 bases are TGTGCCAGCAGTTATTCCGACGGTGACACTGAAGCTTTCTTT.

There are a few counts of this clonotype. The rearrangement uses TRBV30 and TRBJ1-1, with a possible D match to TRBD1 (6 bases). V lost 5 bases and J lost 11, with 21 bases in between. The CDR3 runs to 13 residues. CDR1 and CDR2 (germline): GTSNPN, SVGIG (reference sequence). In DNA form, the CDR3 reads TGTGCCTGGGATGGGTTCAGGGGACGAGACGCTTTCTTT. It is translated as CAWDGFRGRDAFF.

This clonotype has ten or more counts. V usage is TRBV20-1 and J usage is TRBJ2-1; tentatively, D is TRBD1 or TRBD2 (5 bases each). Trimming cost V 3 bases and J 5 bases, with 14 bases left between them. This CDR3 has 14 amino acids. The germline CDR1 and CDR2 sequences are DFQATT and SNEGSKA (reference sequence). CDR3 nucleotide sequence: TGCAGTGCTAGTCCCGGGGCTTTGGACAATGAGCAGTTCTTC. Translation: CSASPGALDNEQFF.

This clonotype has at least ten counts. The chain joins TRBV25-1 to TRBJ2-7; 10 positions agree with TRBD2. V was clipped by 6 bases and J by 7 bases; unmatched bases: 6. CDR1 and CDR2 (germline): MGHDK, SYGVNS. This CDR3 has 13 amino acids. The CDR3 sequence: CASSLAGVGEQYV. DNA for the CDR3: TGTGCCAGCAGCCTAGCGGGAGTGGGGGAGCAGTACGTC.

This clonotype was counted ten times or more. The CDR3 loop reads CSGTSGTNTGELFF. In nucleotides, the CDR3 is TGCAGCGGAACTAGCGGGACCAACACCGGGGAGCTGTTTTTT. The J gene is TRBJ2-2, the V gene TRBV29-1, with TRBD2 identical over 10 bases. The germline V gene has CDR1 SQVTM and CDR2 ANQGSEA. V dropped 7 bases and J dropped 2; count of bases not matched to a gene: 4. This CDR3 has 14 amino acids.

The V call is TRBV29-1, the J call TRBJ1-2, with D possibly matching TRBD1 (5 bases). Germline assignment: CDR1 SQVTM and CDR2 ANQGSEA. This CDR3 has 13 amino acids. V was clipped by 0 bases and J by 8 bases, with 13 bases between them. CDR3 DNA sequence: TGCAGCGTTGAAGAGGCGGGACCGGGAGGCTACACCTTC. Amino acids: CSVEEAGPGGYTF.

This clonotype has at least ten counts. This rearrangement joins TRBV30 to TRBJ2-3, with D tentatively TRBD2 (5 bases). In germline, CDR1 is GTSNPN, CDR2 SVGIG (reference sequence). V was trimmed by 3 bases and J by 1 base, leaving 8 bases between them. The CDR3 sequence is 13 residues long. CDR3 sequence: CAWSLGGTDTQYF. CDR3 in DNA: TGTGCCTGGAGCCTCGGGGGCACAGATACGCAGTATTTT.

There are many counts of this clonotype. This chain links TRBV7-3 with TRBJ2-5, with TRBD1 matching 8 bases. The trim removed 4 bases at V and 5 bases at J, leaving 9 bases unmatched. The CDR3 contains 15 residues. From germline, CDR1 is SGHTA and CDR2 FQGTGA. The DNA for the CDR3 is TGTGCCAGCAGCTACGGACAGGGCGGAATTGAGACCCAGTACTTC. This encodes CASSYGQGGIETQYF.

This sequence joins TRBV5-6 and TRBJ2-7; D is ambiguous. V gave up 1 base and J gave up 3 bases, with 2 bases separating them. Germline CDR1 and CDR2: SGHDT and YYEEEE. The CDR3 loop spans 11 amino acids. As DNA, the CDR3 is TGTGCCAGCAGCTTGTTCTACGAGCAGTACTTC. Its translation is CASSLFYEQYF.

V and J are TRBV20-1 and TRBJ1-2, with TRBD1 as a possible D gene (6 bases). Germline V lookup: CDR1 DFQATT, CDR2 SNEGSKA (reference sequence). Trimming left V 1 base short and J 6 bases short, with 15 bases between. The CDR3 length is 14 residues. The CDR3: CSARGAGAPDGYTF. CDR3 nucleotide sequence: TGCAGTGCTAGAGGGGCGGGGGCCCCTGATGGCTACACCTTC.

This clonotype was seen a handful of times. V and J are TRBV5-1 and TRBJ1-3; D call uncertain. The CDR3 covers 16 residues. The V end lost 0 bases, the J end lost 1 base, and 11 bases lay between the germline ends. Germline values: CDR1 SGHRS, CDR2 YFSETQ. This CDR3 reads CASSLEPQVSGNTIYF. DNA of the CDR3: TGCGCCAGCAGCTTGGAGCCTCAGGTTTCTGGAAACACCATATATTTT.

This clonotype was detected a few times. The chain joins TRBV12-3 or TRBV12-4 to TRBJ2-1, with no clear D. The V end lost 3 bases, the J end lost 6 bases, and 12 bases lay between the germline ends. CDR3 length: 14 amino acids. The CDR3 loop reads CASSFILFSNEQFF. The CDR3 region has the DNA TGTGCCAGCAGTTTCATTCTATTCTCCAATGAGCAGTTCTTC.

The table lists this clonotype with a few counts. The chain couples TRBV7-2 to TRBJ2-3; TRBD1 matches at 7 bases. The CDR3 consists of 15 residues. Germline V gene lookup returns CDR1 SGHTA and CDR2 FQGNSA. The ends lost 5 bases at V and 0 bases at J; junction bases unmatched: 5. The CDR3 DNA reads TGTGCCAGCAGCAAGGGGGCGTGGAGCACAGATACGCAGTATTTT. Its protein is CASSKGAWSTDTQYF.

This chain uses TRBV13 with TRBJ2-1; TRBD2 matches at 9 bases. Germline values: CDR1 PRHDT, CDR2 FYEKMQ (reference sequence). There are 16 residues in the CDR3. With V trimmed by 3 bases and J by 8 bases, 11 bases remained unmatched. The CDR3 protein is CASSFLTPSGEDEQFF. CDR3 sequence (DNA): TGTGCCAGCAGCTTTTTAACCCCTAGCGGGGAGGATGAGCAGTTCTTC.

This clonotype came up many times. V and J are TRBV20-1 and TRBJ2-7; TRBD1 aligns across 9 bases. This CDR3 region has 16 residues. Germline CDR1 DFQATT, CDR2 SNEGSKA (reference sequence). J gave up 1 base and V 5 bases, and 12 bases lay outside the gene matches. The CDR3 loop reads CSASRDRAYGSYEQYF. The DNA of the CDR3 is TGCAGTGCTTCAAGGGACAGGGCATATGGGTCCTACGAGCAGTACTTC.

The chain carries TRBV27 and TRBJ1-5; D might be TRBD1 (5 bases). The CDR3 runs 14 residues. CDR1 and CDR2 (germline): MNHEY, SMNVEV (reference sequence). V lost 5 bases and J lost 7, with 15 bases in between. The CDR3 spells CASSGMGLRQPQHF. The CDR3 nucleotides are TGTGCCAGCAGTGGGATGGGGCTCAGGCAGCCCCAGCATTTT.

J is TRBJ2-5 and V is TRBV7-3; D might be TRBD2 (6 bases). V gave up 4 bases and J gave up 5 bases, with 17 bases separating them. CDR1 and CDR2 (germline): SGHTA, FQGTGA. The CDR3 covers 15 residues. CDR3: CASSSTGTGGETQYF. In DNA, the CDR3 is TGTGCCAGCAGCTCTACCGGGACTGGTGGGGAGACCCAGTACTTC.

This clonotype has at least ten counts. The chain couples TRBV7-9 to TRBJ2-1; D not resolved. This CDR3 spans 15 amino acids. Trimming stripped 5 bases from V and 0 bases from J, with 11 bases between. From germline, CDR1 is SEHNR and CDR2 FQNEAQ (reference sequence). CDR3 sequence reads: CASSRSGSSYNEQFF. CDR3 sequence (DNA): TGTGCCAGCAGCCGTTCTGGCAGCTCCTACAATGAGCAGTTCTTC.

The chain carries TRBV2 and TRBJ2-1; TRBD1 is a possible D gene (6 bases). V lost 6 bases to trimming and J lost 3 bases, with 15 bases between them. This CDR3 is 15 amino acids long. Germline V gene lookup returns CDR1 SNHLY and CDR2 FYNNEI. This CDR3 is CASRRETGVYNEQFF. In nucleotides, the CDR3 is TGTGCCAGCAGGAGGGAGACAGGCGTCTACAATGAGCAGTTCTTC.

This clonotype was counted a few times. This chain links TRBV2 with TRBJ1-1; possible D gene TRBD1, 5 bases. Germline values: CDR1 SNHLY, CDR2 FYNNEI. This CDR3 is 14 amino acids long. Between the trimmed V and J ends, which lost 7 bases and 0 bases, there was a span of 12 bases. In nucleotides, the CDR3 is TGTGCCAGCATCGACAGAACGATGAACACTGAAGCTTTCTTT. Residues: CASIDRTMNTEAFF.

In this sample, this clonotype turned up many times. CDR3 nucleotide sequence: TGCGCCAGCAGCACCCGGGACCGCTACACCTTC. This translates into CASSTRDRYTF. This sequence joins TRBV5-1 and TRBJ1-2, with a possible D match to TRBD1 (5 bases). The CDR3 is 11 residues long. With 4 bases removed from V and 9 bases from J, the gap between germline ends came to 10 bases. Germline CDR1 SGHRS, CDR2 YFSETQ.

This sequence joins TRBV2 and TRBJ2-2; D possibly corresponds to TRBD1 (5 bases). The germline gives CDR1 SNHLY, CDR2 FYNNEI. CDR3 length: 12 residues. With 8 bases removed from V and 4 bases from J, the gap between germline ends came to 8 bases. The CDR3 DNA is TGTGCCAGCCAAACAGGCACCGGGGAGCTGTTTTTT. This encodes CASQTGTGELFF. Full variable domain (remainder filled in from reference TRBV2 and TRBJ2-2): EPEVTQTPSHQVTQMGQEVILRCVPISNHLYFYWYRQILGQKVEFLVSFYNNEISEKSEIFDDQFSVERPDGSNFTLKIRSTKLEDSAMYFCASQTGTGELFFGEGSRLTVL.

The chain is built from TRBV27 and TRBJ2-3; D call uncertain. V lost 8 bases and J 6 bases, leaving 9 bases between the germline ends. Looked up from germline, CDR1 is MNHEY and CDR2 is SMNVEV (reference sequence). This CDR3 is built from 11 residues. CDR3 bases: TGTGCCAGCGGCCTCTGGGATACGCAGTATTTT. Translating it yields CASGLWDTQYF.

This clonotype has ten or more counts. The chain is built from TRBV24-1 and TRBJ1-1; 7 nucleotides agree with TRBD1. Germline values: CDR1 KGHDR, CDR2 SFDVKD. This CDR3 is 13 amino acids long. V lost 7 bases, J lost 3 bases, and 4 bases stayed unmatched. CDR3 loop: CATSQGEYTEAFF. The CDR3 nucleotides read TGTGCCACCAGCCAGGGGGAATACACTGAAGCTTTCTTT.

This clonotype was counted between two and nine times. The chain links TRBV6-2 or TRBV6-3 to TRBJ1-5; no definite D call. The CDR3 is 14 residues long. V lost 6 bases and J 5 bases, leaving 14 bases between the germline ends. The germline V gene has CDR1 MNHEY and CDR2 SVGEGT. CDR3 residues: CASRLVGIYQPQHF. CDR3 in DNA: TGTGCCAGCAGGCTGGTAGGGATCTATCAGCCCCAGCATTTT.